This T cell receptor beta chain came from a study of T cell responses to AZD1222 COVID-19 vaccine. CDR1 and CDR2 (germline): LNHDA, SQIVND (reference sequence). CDR3 size: 13 residues. With 5 bases removed from V and 7 bases from J, the gap between germline ends came to 12 bases. Overall study findings and caveats: Sampling that yielded the repertoires occurred only after the peak T cell response. Spike-wide coverage was observed for vaccine-associated CD4 TCRs, with dominant responses at 160-218 and 743-854. Targeting of unmutated variant regions was reportedly seen in nearly half of spike-specific TCRs. White British donors predominated, females outnumbered males, and clonal diversity was possibly underestimated.

For this clone: Its specificity is unknown.

Profiling relied on immunoSEQ multiplex PCR, and the TCRdb table lists in-frame clones only, not all of them. The sample holds 70,000 to 85,000 clones, 83% seen once. This receptor was taken from an adult who received the AZD1222 COVID-19 vaccine. This chain uses TRBV19 with TRBJ2-1, with D tentatively TRBD1 or TRBD2 (5 bases each). The material was peripheral blood, obtained 28 days after the second AZD1222 dose. The CDR3 coding sequence is TGTGCCAGTAGTCCGGGGACGGGGAATGAGCAGTTCTTC. Translated: CASSPGTGNEQFF.